A selection of T cell receptor beta chains follows, all from one sample in a study of blood T cell repertoires in COVID-19. Sequencing used immunoSEQ multiplex PCR; TCRdb keeps in-frame clones, though not all of them. The sample consists of approximately 170,000 clones, 80% of them appearing once. Sequenced sample: PBMCs or T cells enriched from blood (not recorded which). Receptors were obtained from a man in his forties or fifties who had recovered from COVID-19. Each CDR3 is given with its conserved first and last residue. A D gene is named only where the DNA matches it firmly. Part of the rows lack a size; the others show once, few, many or a class for expanded clones.

few,TRBV10-3,TRBJ2-7,.,TGTGCCATCAGTGAGGGGGCTGCAGGGTACGAGCAGTACTTC,CAISEGAAGYEQYF
.,TRBV6-5,TRBJ2-1,TRBD2,TGTGCCAGCCGGACTAGCGGGGGGGCTGCCAATGAGCAGTTCTTC,CASRTSGGAANEQFF
.,TRBV12-5,TRBJ2-3,.,TGTGCCACAGGGGGGGCGAGAACAGATACGCAGTATTTT,CATGGARTDTQYF
.,TRBV7-8,TRBJ1-2,.,TGTGCCAGCAGCTTAGGAGTCACGTATGGCTACACCTTC,CASSLGVTYGYTF
.,TRBV5-1,TRBJ1-3,.,TGCGCCAGCAGCTCCCGGGACAAAGGAAACACCATATATTTT,CASSSRDKGNTIYF
.,TRBV7-8,TRBJ2-5,TRBD2,TGTGCCAGCAGCTCCCGAGCCCTAGCGGGCGGCGGGCAAGAGACCCAGTACTTC,CASSSRALAGGGQETQYF
.,TRBV30,TRBJ1-2,TRBD1,TGTGCCTGGAGTGTGACAGGGCCCTATGGCTACACCTTC,CAWSVTGPYGYTF
.,TRBV12-5,TRBJ1-1,.,TGTGCTAGTGGTCGGGGTGTGGAGAACACTGAAGCTTTCTTT,CASGRGVENTEAFF
few,TRBV19,TRBJ1-4,TRBD1,TGTGCCAGTAGTTCGTCGGTGGGGACAGGGAATGAAAAACTGTTTTTT,CASSSSVGTGNEKLFF
.,TRBV2,TRBJ2-7,TRBD1,TGTGCCAGCAGGAGCAGGCAGGGGGCCTACGAGCAGTACTTC,CASRSRQGAYEQYF
.,TRBV5-5,TRBJ1-1,.,TGTGCCAGCACCCTGGGGTTTGACAGCAACCTGAACACTGAAGCTTTCTTT,CASTLGFDSNLNTEAFF
.,TRBV4-1,TRBJ2-1,TRBD2,TGCGCCAGCAGCTCGTGGCGGGGGGGCTACAATGAGCAGTTCTTC,CASSSWRGGYNEQFF
.,TRBV4-2,TRBJ1-5,.,TGTGCCAGCAGCCAAGGAGTGGGCGTGTTTCAGCCCCAGCATTTT,CASSQGVGVFQPQHF
.,TRBV7-9,TRBJ2-5,.,TGTGCCAGCAGCTCGACACCTAACCATCAAGAGACCCAGTACTTC,CASSSTPNHQETQYF
.,TRBV7-6,TRBJ1-2,TRBD1,TGTGCCAGCAGCCCCTCGGACAGGCCGTCGTTCGCTGGCTACACCTTC,CASSPSDRPSFAGYTF
.,TRBV18,TRBJ1-2,TRBD1,TGTGCCAGCTCACCGCTAACAGGGGAATCGTCTGGCTACACCTTC,CASSPLTGESSGYTF
.,TRBV2,TRBJ2-1,TRBD1,TGTGCCAGTGCGTTGGGACAGAGCCCGATTCGACAATTCTTC,CASALGQSPIRQFF
.,TRBV7-3,TRBJ2-1,TRBD2,TGTGCCAGCAGCTTGGGACTAGCGGGGAAGGATGCGCAGTTCTTC,CASSLGLAGKDAQFF
once,TRBV6-5,TRBJ2-7,.,TGTGCCAGCAGTCGAGGACAGTACGAGCAGTACTTC,CASSRGQYEQYF
.,TRBV4-1,TRBJ2-5,.,TGCGCCAGCAGCCAAGGGTACGGGGAAGAGACCCAGTACTTC,CASSQGYGEETQYF
.,TRBV11-2,TRBJ1-2,TRBD1,TGTGCCAGCAGCCCCTTACAGGGGAACTATGGCTACACCTTC,CASSPLQGNYGYTF
.,TRBV19,TRBJ2-5,TRBD1,TGTGCCAGTAGTCGGACAGGTTTTGTGGAGACCCAGTACTTC,CASSRTGFVETQYF
.,TRBV6-5,TRBJ2-7,TRBD2,TGTGCCAGCAGTTACGTTAGTAGCGGGGAGGGGGAGCAGTACTTC,CASSYVSSGEGEQYF
.,TRBV19,TRBJ1-5,.,TGTGCCAGTAGTATAGGACAGGTTAGCAATCAGCCCCAGCATTTT,CASSIGQVSNQPQHF
.,TRBV2,TRBJ1-2,.,TGTGCCAGCAGTGAAAGCCTCGTAGCTAACGGGTATGGCTACACCTTC,CASSESLVANGYGYTF
.,TRBV28,TRBJ1-2,.,TGTGCCAGCAGTTTAGTTTCTTATGGCTACACCTTC,CASSLVSYGYTF
.,TRBV7-6,TRBJ2-2,.,TGTGCCAGCAGCTCACATGCATCAGCGACCGCGAACACCGGGGAGCTGTTTTTT,CASSSHASATANTGELFF
once,TRBV3-1/TRBV3-2,TRBJ1-2,.,TGTGCCAGCAGCCAAGCCCCCACTAACTATGGCTACACCTTC,CASSQAPTNYGYTF
.,TRBV20-1,TRBJ2-3,TRBD2,TGCAGTGCTAGTCCGGCTAGCGGGGGGCCCAGCACAGATACGCAGTATTTT,CSASPASGGPSTDTQYF
.,TRBV5-1,TRBJ1-2,TRBD1,TGCGCCAGCAGCACAGGACAGGGATTCTATGGCTACACCTTC,CASSTGQGFYGYTF
.,TRBV7-9,TRBJ2-1,.,TGTGCCAGCAGCTTATCGCTAGGACAATACAATGAGCAGTTCTTC,CASSLSLGQYNEQFF
.,TRBV10-3,TRBJ1-1,TRBD1,TGTGCCATCAGTCCCGGGACAGAGAACACTGAAGCTTTCTTT,CAISPGTENTEAFF
.,TRBV7-9,TRBJ1-1,.,TGTGCCAGCAGCTTAGAGGCGGGGGGAAGAGCTTTCTTT,CASSLEAGGRAFF
few,TRBV10-3,TRBJ1-5,.,TGTGCCATCAGTGAGTCGGGCTCTCAGAATGGTCAGCCCCAGCATTTT,CAISESGSQNGQPQHF
.,TRBV12-3/TRBV12-4,TRBJ2-1,.,TGTGCCAGCAGTTTCCTAGAACTACTGTTCTTC,CASSFLELLFF
few,TRBV3-1/TRBV3-2,TRBJ1-1,TRBD1,TGTGCCAGCAGCCAAGAAGGGGGCGGGACTGAAGCTTTCTTT,CASSQEGGGTEAFF
.,TRBV18,TRBJ1-2,.,TGTGCCAGCTCACCACAGTCGGGAGGTAACTATGGCTACACCTTC,CASSPQSGGNYGYTF
.,TRBV5-6,TRBJ2-5,.,TGTGCCAGCAGCTTGTGGGGCACCCACTGGGAGACCCAGTACTTC,CASSLWGTHWETQYF
.,TRBV9,TRBJ2-6,.,TGTGCCAGCAGCGTAATGGCTTCTGGGGCCAACGTCCTGACTTTC,CASSVMASGANVLTF
.,TRBV2,TRBJ1-5,TRBD1,TGTGCCAGCCAGGGACAGGACAATCAGCCCCAGCATTTT,CASQGQDNQPQHF
.,TRBV10-3,TRBJ2-1,.,TGTGCCATCAGTGAGGACGAGGATGAGCAGTTCTTC,CAISEDEDEQFF
.,TRBV9,TRBJ2-2,.,TGTGCCAGCAGCGCTTTAGCTACCGGGGAGCTGTTTTTT,CASSALATGELFF
.,TRBV30,TRBJ1-2,TRBD1,TGTGCCTGGAGGTATCAGGGGGGCTTTTTCGGCTACACCTTC,CAWRYQGGFFGYTF
.,TRBV18,TRBJ1-3,TRBD1,TGTGCCAGCTCACCACCCGGGACAGTCTCTGGAAACACCATATATTTT,CASSPPGTVSGNTIYF
once,TRBV15,TRBJ1-2,.,TGTGCCACCAGCAGATCGTTCGAGGGAAGGGACACCTTC,CATSRSFEGRDTF
once,TRBV5-1,TRBJ1-4,.,TGCGCCAGCAGGTCGGGGGCAACTAATGAAAAACTGTTTTTT,CASRSGATNEKLFF
.,TRBV5-1,TRBJ2-3,TRBD2,TGCGCCAGCACCCTCGGAGGACTAGCGGGGGGGCCGAGGACAGATACGCAGTATTTT,CASTLGGLAGGPRTDTQYF
.,TRBV7-3,TRBJ2-1,.,TGTGCCAGCAGCTCTCAGGGAAATGAGCAGTTCTTC,CASSSQGNEQFF
.,TRBV10-1,TRBJ2-1,.,TGCGCCAGCAGTGAGGGGACAGAGCAGTTCTTC,CASSEGTEQFF
.,TRBV3-1/TRBV3-2,TRBJ1-1,TRBD1,TGTGCCAGCAGCCGCCTAACAGGGGTGAACACTGAAGCTTTCTTT,CASSRLTGVNTEAFF
few,TRBV25-1,TRBJ1-6,.,TGTGCCAGCAGTGGTAACAAAGTTAATTCACCCCTCCACTTT,CASSGNKVNSPLHF